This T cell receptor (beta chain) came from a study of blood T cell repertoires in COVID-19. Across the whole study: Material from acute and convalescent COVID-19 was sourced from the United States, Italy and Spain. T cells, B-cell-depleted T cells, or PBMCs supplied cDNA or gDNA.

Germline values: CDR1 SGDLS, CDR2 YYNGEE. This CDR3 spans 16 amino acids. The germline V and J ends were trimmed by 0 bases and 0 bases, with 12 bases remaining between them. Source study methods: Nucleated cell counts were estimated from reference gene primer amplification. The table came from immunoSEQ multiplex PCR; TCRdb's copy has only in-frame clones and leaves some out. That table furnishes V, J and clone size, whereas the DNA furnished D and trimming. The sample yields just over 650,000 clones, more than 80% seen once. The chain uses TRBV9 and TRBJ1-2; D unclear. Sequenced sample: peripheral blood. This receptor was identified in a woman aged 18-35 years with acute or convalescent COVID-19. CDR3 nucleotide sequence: TGTGCCAGCAGCGTAGGGAACAGCGGATCTAACTATGGCTACACCTTC. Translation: CASSVGNSGSNYGYTF.